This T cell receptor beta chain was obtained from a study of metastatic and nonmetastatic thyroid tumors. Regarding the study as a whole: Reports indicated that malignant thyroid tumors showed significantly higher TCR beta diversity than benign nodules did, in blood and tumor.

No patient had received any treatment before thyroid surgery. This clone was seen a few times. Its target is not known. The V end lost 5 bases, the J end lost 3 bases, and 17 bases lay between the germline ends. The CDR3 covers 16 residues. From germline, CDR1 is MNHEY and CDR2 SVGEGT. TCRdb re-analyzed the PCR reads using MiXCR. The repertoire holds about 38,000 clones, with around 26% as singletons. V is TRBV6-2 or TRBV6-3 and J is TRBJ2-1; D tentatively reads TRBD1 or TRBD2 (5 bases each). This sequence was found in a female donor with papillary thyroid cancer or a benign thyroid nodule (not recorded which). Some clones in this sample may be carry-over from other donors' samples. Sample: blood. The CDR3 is CASSNLPGPDYNEQFF. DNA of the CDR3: TGTGCCAGCAGTAATCTTCCGGGACCCGACTACAATGAGCAGTTCTTC.